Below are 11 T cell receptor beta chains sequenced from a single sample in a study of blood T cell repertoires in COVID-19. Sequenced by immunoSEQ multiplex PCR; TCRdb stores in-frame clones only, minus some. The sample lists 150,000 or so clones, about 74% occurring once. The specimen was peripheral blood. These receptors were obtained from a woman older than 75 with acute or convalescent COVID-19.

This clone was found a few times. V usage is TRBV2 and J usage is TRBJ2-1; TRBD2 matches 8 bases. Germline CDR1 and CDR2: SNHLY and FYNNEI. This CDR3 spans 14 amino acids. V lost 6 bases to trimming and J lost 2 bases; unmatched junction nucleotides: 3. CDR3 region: CASSGGRTYNEQFF. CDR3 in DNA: TGTGCCAGCAGCGGCGGGAGGACCTACAATGAGCAGTTCTTC.

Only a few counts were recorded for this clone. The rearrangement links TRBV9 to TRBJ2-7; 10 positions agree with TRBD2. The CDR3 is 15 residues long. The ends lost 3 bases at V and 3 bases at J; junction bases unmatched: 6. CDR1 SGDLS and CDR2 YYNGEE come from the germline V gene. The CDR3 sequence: CASSAETSGDYEQYF. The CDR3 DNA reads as TGTGCCAGCAGCGCAGAAACTAGCGGGGACTACGAGCAGTACTTC. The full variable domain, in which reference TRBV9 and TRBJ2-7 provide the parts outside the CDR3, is DSGVTQTPKHLITATGQRVTLRCSPRSGDLSVYWYQQSLDQGLQFLIQYYNGEERAKGNILERFSAQQFPDLHSELNLSSLELGDSALYFCASSAETSGDYEQYFGPGTRLTVT.

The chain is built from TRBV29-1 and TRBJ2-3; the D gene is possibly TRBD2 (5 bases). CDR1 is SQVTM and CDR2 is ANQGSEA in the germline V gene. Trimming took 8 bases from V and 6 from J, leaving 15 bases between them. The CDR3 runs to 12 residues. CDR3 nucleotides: TGCAGCTGGCAGGACTCGGGGGATACGCAGTATTTT. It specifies CSWQDSGDTQYF.

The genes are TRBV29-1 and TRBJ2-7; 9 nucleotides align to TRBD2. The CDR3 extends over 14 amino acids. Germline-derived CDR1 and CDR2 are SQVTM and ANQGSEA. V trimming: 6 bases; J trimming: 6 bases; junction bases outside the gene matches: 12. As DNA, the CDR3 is TGCAGCGTCACCGGACTAGCGAAAAGCATCGAGCAGTACTTC. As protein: CSVTGLAKSIEQYF.

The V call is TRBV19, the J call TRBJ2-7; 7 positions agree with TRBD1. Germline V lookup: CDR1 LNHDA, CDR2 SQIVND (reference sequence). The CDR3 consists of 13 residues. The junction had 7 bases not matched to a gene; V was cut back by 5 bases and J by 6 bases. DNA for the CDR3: TGTGCCAGTAGTGACAGGGCCCGGGGCGAGCAGTACTTC. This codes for CASSDRARGEQYF.

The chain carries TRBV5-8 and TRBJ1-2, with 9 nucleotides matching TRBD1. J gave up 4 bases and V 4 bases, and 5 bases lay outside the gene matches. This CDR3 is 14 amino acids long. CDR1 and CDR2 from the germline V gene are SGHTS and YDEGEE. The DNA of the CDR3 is TGTGCCAGCAGCCGACAGGGGGAAGGCTATGGCTACACCTTC. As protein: CASSRQGEGYGYTF.

The CDR3: CASSFSQRDGYTF. The CDR3 DNA is TGTGCCAGCAGCTTCTCCCAGAGGGATGGCTACACCTTC. The chain carries TRBV7-9 and TRBJ1-2; D not certain. The CDR3 has 13 amino acids. Germline V gene lookup returns CDR1 SEHNR and CDR2 FQNEAQ (reference sequence). Trimming pared 3 bases from V and 6 bases from J, leaving 11 bases between.

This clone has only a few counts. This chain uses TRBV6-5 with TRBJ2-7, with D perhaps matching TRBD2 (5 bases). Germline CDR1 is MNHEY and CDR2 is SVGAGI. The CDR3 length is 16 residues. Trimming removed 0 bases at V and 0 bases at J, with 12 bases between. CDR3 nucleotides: TGTGCCAGCAGTTACTCGGCCGGGGTGGGCTCCTACGAGCAGTACTTC. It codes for CASSYSAGVGSYEQYF.

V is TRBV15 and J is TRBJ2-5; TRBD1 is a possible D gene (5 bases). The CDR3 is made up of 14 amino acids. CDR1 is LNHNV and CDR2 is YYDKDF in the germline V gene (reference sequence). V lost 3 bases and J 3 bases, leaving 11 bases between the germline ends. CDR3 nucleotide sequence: TGTGCCACCAGCAGGGGGTTAGGGGAAGAGACCCAGTACTTC. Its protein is CATSRGLGEETQYF. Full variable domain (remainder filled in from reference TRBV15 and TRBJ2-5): DAMVIQNPRYQVTQFGKPVTLSCSQTLNHNVMYWYQQKSSQAPKLLFHYYDKDFNNEADTPDNFQSRRPNTSFCFLDIRSPGLGDTAMYLCATSRGLGEETQYFGPGTRLLVL.

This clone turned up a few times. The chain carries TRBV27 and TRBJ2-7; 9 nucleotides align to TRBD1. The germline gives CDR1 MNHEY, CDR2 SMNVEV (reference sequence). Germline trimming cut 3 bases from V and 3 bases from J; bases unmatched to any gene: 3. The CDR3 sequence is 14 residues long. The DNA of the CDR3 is TGTGCCAGCAGTTTTAAGGGACAGGGCTACGAGCAGTACTTC. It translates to CASSFKGQGYEQYF.

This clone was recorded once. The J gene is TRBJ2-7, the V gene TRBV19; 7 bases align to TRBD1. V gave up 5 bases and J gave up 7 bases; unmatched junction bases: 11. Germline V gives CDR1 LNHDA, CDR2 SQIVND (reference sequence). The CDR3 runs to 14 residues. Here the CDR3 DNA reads TGTGCCAGTAGTGGCCGGGACAGTGGTTGGGAGCAGTACTTC. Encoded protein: CASSGRDSGWEQYF.